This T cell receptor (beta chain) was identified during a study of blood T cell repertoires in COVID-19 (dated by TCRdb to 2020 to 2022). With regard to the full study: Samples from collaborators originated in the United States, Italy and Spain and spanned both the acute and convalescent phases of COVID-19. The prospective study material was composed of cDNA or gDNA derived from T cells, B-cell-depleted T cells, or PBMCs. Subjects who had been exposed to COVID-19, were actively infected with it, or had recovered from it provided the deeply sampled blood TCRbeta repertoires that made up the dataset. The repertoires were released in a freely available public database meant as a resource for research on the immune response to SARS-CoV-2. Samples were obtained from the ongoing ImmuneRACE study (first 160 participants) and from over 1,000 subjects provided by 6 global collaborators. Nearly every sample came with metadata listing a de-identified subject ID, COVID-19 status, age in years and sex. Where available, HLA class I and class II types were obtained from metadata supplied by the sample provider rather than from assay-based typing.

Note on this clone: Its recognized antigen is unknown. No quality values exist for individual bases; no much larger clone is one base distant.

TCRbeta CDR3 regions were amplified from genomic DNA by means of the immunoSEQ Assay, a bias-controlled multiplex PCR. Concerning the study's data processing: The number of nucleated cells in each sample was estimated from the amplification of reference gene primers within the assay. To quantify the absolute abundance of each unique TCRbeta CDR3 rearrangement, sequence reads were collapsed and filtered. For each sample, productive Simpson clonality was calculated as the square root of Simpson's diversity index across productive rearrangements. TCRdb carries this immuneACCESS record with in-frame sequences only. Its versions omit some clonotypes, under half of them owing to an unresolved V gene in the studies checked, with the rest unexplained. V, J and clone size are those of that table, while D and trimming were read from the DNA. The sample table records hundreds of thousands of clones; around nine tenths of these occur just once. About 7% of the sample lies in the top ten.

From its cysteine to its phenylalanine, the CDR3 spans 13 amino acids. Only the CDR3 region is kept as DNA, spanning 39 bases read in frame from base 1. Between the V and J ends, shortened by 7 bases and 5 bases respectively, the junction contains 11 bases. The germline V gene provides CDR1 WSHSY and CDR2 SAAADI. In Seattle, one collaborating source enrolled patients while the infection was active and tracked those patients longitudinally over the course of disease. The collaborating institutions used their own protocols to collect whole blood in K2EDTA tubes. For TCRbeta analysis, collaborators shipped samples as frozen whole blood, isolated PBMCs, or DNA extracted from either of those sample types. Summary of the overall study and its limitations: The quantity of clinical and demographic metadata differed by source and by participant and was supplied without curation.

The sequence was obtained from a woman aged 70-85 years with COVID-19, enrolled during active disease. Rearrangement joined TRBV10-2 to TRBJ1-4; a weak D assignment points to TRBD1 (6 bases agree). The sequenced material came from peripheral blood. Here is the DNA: TGCGCCAGCAAGGACAGCCTGAATGAAAAACTGTTTTTT. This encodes CASKDSLNEKLFF.